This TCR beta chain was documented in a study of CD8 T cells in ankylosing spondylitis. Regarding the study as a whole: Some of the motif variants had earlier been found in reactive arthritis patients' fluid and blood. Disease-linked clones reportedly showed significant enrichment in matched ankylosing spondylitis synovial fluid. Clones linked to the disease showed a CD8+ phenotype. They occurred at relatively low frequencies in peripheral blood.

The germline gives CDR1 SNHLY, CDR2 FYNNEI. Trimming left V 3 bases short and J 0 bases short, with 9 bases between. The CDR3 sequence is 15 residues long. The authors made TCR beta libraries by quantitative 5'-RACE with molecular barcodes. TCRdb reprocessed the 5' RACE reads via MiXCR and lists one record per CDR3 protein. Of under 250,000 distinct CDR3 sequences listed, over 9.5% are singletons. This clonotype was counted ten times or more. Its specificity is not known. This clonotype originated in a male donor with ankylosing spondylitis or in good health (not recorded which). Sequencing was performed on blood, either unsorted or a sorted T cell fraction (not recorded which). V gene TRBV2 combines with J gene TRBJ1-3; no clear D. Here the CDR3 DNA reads TGTGCCAGCAGTGACGGCGCTAGCTCTGGAAACACCATATATTTT. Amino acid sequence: CASSDGASSGNTIYF. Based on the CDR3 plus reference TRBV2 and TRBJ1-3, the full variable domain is EPEVTQTPSHQVTQMGQEVILRCVPISNHLYFYWYRQILGQKVEFLVSFYNNEISEKSEIFDDQFSVERPDGSNFTLKIRSTKLEDSAMYFCASSDGASSGNTIYFGEGSWLTVV.